The clone carrying this TCR beta chain has a handful of counts. Original analysis: The authors estimated nucleated cell counts from reference gene primer amplification. Sequenced by immunoSEQ multiplex PCR; TCRdb stores in-frame clones only, minus some. The DNA gave D and trimming, while V, J and clone size come from that table. The sample has 150,000 to 200,000 clones, roughly 90% seen once; the top ten hold roughly 24%. The sample originates from a study of blood T cell repertoires in COVID-19. The overall study: Researchers got acute and convalescent COVID-19 samples from the United States, Italy and Spain. In each case, the material was cDNA or gDNA derived from T cells, B-cell-depleted T cells, or PBMCs.

This CDR3 region has 14 residues. Trimming cost V 5 bases and J 8 bases; bases outside gene matches: 11. Germline CDR1 reads MDHEN; CDR2 reads SYDVKM. This sequence was found in a man aged 55 to 69 with acute or convalescent COVID-19. J is TRBJ1-2 and V is TRBV28, with TRBD1 matching over 7 bases. Sample: peripheral blood. Written as DNA, the CDR3 is TGTGCCAGCAGTCGGACAGGCTCTCGAACGGGCTACACCTTC. This codes for CASSRTGSRTGYTF.